The clone carrying this T cell receptor (beta chain) was recorded only once. Germline V gene lookup returns CDR1 MNHEY and CDR2 SVGEGT. Trimming stripped 5 bases from V and 3 bases from J, with 10 bases between. The CDR3 loop spans 13 amino acids. Via MiXCR, TCRdb re-called the 5' RACE reads, giving one row per CDR3 protein. This sample has more than 10,000 distinct CDR3 sequences, with roughly 15% found just once. Sample time point: sample taken at primary tumor resection. No cell sorting; template was whole RNA from tumor, lung tissue or PBMC. The record originates from a study of spatial heterogeneity in lung cancer.

The sequenced sample was PBMCs, obtained at surgery. This chain joins TRBV6-2 or TRBV6-3 and TRBJ1-1; possible D gene TRBD1, 5 bases. The receptor was derived from a male donor with early-stage non-small cell lung cancer. CDR3 amino acids: CASSRQFYTEAFF. For the CDR3, the DNA is TGTGCCAGCAGTCGACAGTTTTACACTGAAGCTTTCTTT.